The 24 T cell receptor beta chains below were found in one sample sequenced in a study of PD-L1 blockade in urothelial cancer. Libraries were prepared by immunoSEQ multiplex PCR; TCRdb keeps only in-frame clonotypes and omits some of them. The sample records about 72,000 clones, approximately 87% being singletons. Time point denoted: pretreatment peripheral blood. Sequenced material: PBMCs, taken around atezolizumab (anti-PD-L1) treatment. The receptors stem from a man between 65 and 85 years old with urothelial cancer.

The CDR3 spells CATSSAGYEQYF. CDR3 DNA: TGTGCCACCAGCAGTGCCGGGTACGAGCAGTACTTC. This chain links TRBV15 with TRBJ2-7; D unresolved. CDR3 size: 12 residues. Trimming removed 3 bases from V and 4 bases from J, with 7 bases in between. Per germline, CDR1 LNHNV and CDR2 YYDKDF (reference sequence).

The chain employs TRBV28 and TRBJ2-7, with 7 positions matching TRBD1. This CDR3 comprises 15 residues. Germline values: CDR1 MDHEN, CDR2 SYDVKM. The J segment lost 2 bases and the V segment lost 4 bases, leaving 8 bases of the junction unmatched. The CDR3 nucleotides are TGTGCCAGCAGTTCGAGGACAGGTCTTACCTACGAGCAGTACTTC. Amino acid sequence: CASSSRTGLTYEQYF.

The V gene is TRBV30, the J gene TRBJ2-1; TRBD2 matches at 14 bases. Germline trimming cut 5 bases from V and 7 bases from J; bases unmatched to any gene: 10. The CDR3 spans 16 residues. Germline V CDR1 and CDR2: GTSNPN, SVGIG (reference sequence). CDR3 bases: TGTGCCTGGGGTGCCGGACTAGCGGGAGGACTGAATGAGCAGTTCTTC. Encoded protein: CAWGAGLAGGLNEQFF.

This clone was seen at least ten times. The J gene is TRBJ1-4, the V gene TRBV4-2; TRBD1 matches 10 bases. This CDR3 spans 15 amino acids. The junction had 3 bases not matched to a gene; V was cut back by 0 bases and J by 8 bases. CDR1 LGHNA and CDR2 YNFKEQ come from the germline V gene. The CDR3 sequence is CASSQETGGLEKLFF. For the CDR3, the DNA is TGTGCCAGCAGCCAAGAGACAGGGGGCCTGGAAAAACTGTTTTTT.

This chain links TRBV28 with TRBJ2-1; TRBD2 matches 12 bases. The germline CDR1 and CDR2 sequences are MDHEN and SYDVKM. The CDR3 runs 15 residues. The junction had 2 bases not matched to a gene; V was cut back by 5 bases and J by 3 bases. The CDR3: CASSPSGRGYNEQFF. CDR3 DNA: TGTGCCAGCAGTCCTAGCGGGAGGGGCTACAATGAGCAGTTCTTC.

The chain has TRBV19 and TRBJ2-2, with D perhaps TRBD2 (6 bases). CDR3 length equals 18 residues. The V and J ends lost 4 bases and 4 bases respectively, with 22 bases between them. Germline V gene sequence: CDR1 LNHDA, CDR2 SQIVND (reference sequence). The CDR3 DNA reads TGTGCCAGTAGTAAATCTCCGGTGGCTAGCGTGGCCACCGGGGAGCTGTTTTTT. It yields the protein CASSKSPVASVATGELFF.

The rearrangement links TRBV5-1 to TRBJ1-3; tentatively, D is TRBD1 (5 bases). The V gene lost 3 bases and the J gene lost 8 bases, with 15 bases spanning the gap. The CDR3 totals 14 residues. CDR1 and CDR2 from the germline V gene are SGHRS and YFSETQ. DNA of the CDR3: TGCGCCAGCAGCTCCTCGGGGGGGGAAGACACCATATATTTT. Amino acid sequence: CASSSSGGEDTIYF.

V gene TRBV13 combines with J gene TRBJ1-2; 7 positions match TRBD1. V gave up 0 bases and J gave up 4 bases; unmatched junction bases: 5. From germline, CDR1 is PRHDT and CDR2 FYEKMQ (reference sequence). There are 15 residues in the CDR3. The CDR3 here is CASSLGGAGGYGYTF. CDR3 in DNA: TGTGCCAGCAGCTTAGGAGGGGCAGGGGGCTATGGCTACACCTTC.

This clone was seen more than once but under ten times. The chain has TRBV1 and TRBJ1-5. TRBV1 is given as a pseudogene. The CDR3 is made up of 18 amino acids. The CDR3 sequence is CTSSQDRRRAGSNQPQHF. CDR3 nucleotide sequence: TGCACCAGCAGCCAAGATAGGAGGCGCGCGGGGAGCAATCAGCCCCAGCATTTT.

V and J are TRBV29-1 and TRBJ2-7; weak D call: TRBD2 (6 bases). In germline, CDR1 is SQVTM, CDR2 ANQGSEA. The CDR3 contains 15 residues. V lost 0 bases, J lost 2 bases, and 14 bases lay in between. The CDR3 region is CSVEDRRGVTYEQYF. DNA for the CDR3: TGCAGCGTTGAAGATCGGAGGGGAGTAACCTACGAGCAGTACTTC.

The count of this clone is one. The V gene is TRBV5-1, the J gene TRBJ2-3, with 8 bases aligning to TRBD2. This CDR3 region has 15 residues. Germline CDR1 and CDR2: SGHRS and YFSETQ. Unmatched junction bases numbered 7, after V lost 4 bases and J lost 3 bases. CDR3 nucleotide sequence: TGCGCCAGCAGCCCAAGGACTAGCAGAACAGATACGCAGTATTTT. Protein: CASSPRTSRTDTQYF.

The gene calls are TRBV14 and TRBJ2-7; the match to TRBD2 covers 14 bases. Germline assignment: CDR1 SGHDN and CDR2 FVKESK. Trimming at V came to 1 base and at J to 3 bases, leaving 14 bases not matched to a gene. This CDR3 has 20 residues. CDR3 sequence reads: CASSQVRGTSGSPRGYEQYF. Written as DNA, the CDR3 is TGTGCCAGCAGCCAAGTACGGGGGACTAGCGGGAGCCCCCGGGGCTACGAGCAGTACTTC.

This chain connects TRBV14 to TRBJ2-5; D unresolved. Looked up from germline, CDR1 is SGHDN and CDR2 is FVKESK. The V end was cut by 1 base, the J end by 8 bases, with 11 bases between. The CDR3 extends over 13 amino acids. The CDR3 region has the DNA TGTGCCAGCAGCCAAGGGCCTCAGGCCACCCAGTACTTC. Encoded protein: CASSQGPQATQYF.

The V call is TRBV28, the J call TRBJ2-7; 12 bases match TRBD2. V gave up 7 bases and J gave up 1 base; unmatched junction bases: 8. Looked up from germline, CDR1 is MDHEN and CDR2 is SYDVKM. This CDR3 comprises 16 residues. CDR3: CASIAASGRGSYEQYF. As DNA, the CDR3 is TGTGCCAGCATCGCGGCTAGCGGGAGGGGGTCCTACGAGCAGTACTTC.

CDR3 coding DNA: TGTGCCAGCAGGGGGACTGAAACCTTCTCCTACGAGCAGTACTTC. Amino acids: CASRGTETFSYEQYF. The V gene is TRBV28, the J gene TRBJ2-7, with D possibly TRBD2 on 6 matching bases. The CDR3 contains 15 residues. The germline V gene encodes CDR1 MDHEN and CDR2 SYDVKM. V gave up 6 bases and J gave up 0 bases, with 15 bases separating them.

V usage is TRBV19 and J usage is TRBJ2-2; 7 bases match TRBD1. This CDR3 comprises 16 residues. V dropped 9 bases and J dropped 2; count of bases not matched to a gene: 12. Germline V gene lookup returns CDR1 LNHDA and CDR2 SQIVND (reference sequence). The CDR3 loop reads CASQMGQTYNTGELFF. The CDR3 nucleotides read TGTGCCAGCCAGATGGGACAGACCTATAACACCGGGGAGCTGTTTTTT.

The rearrangement joins TRBV5-1 to TRBJ2-5; D uncertain. Germline V lookup: CDR1 SGHRS, CDR2 YFSETQ. V was cut by 0 bases and J by 5 bases, with 11 bases left in between. The CDR3 contains 14 residues. The CDR3 DNA reads as TGCGCCAGCAGCTTGGTGGCTCCCAGGGAGACCCAGTACTTC. This sequence encodes CASSLVAPRETQYF.

A single count supports this clone. The chain combines TRBV30 with TRBJ2-5; 7 bases are a match to TRBD1. TRBJ2-7 explains the end of the DNA better; the J call may be wrong. The germline CDR1 and CDR2 sequences are GTSNPN and SVGIG (reference sequence). The CDR3 has 13 amino acids. Here the CDR3 DNA reads TGTGCCTGGAGCAGGGGACAGAAGCACGAGCAGTACTTC. This translates into CAWSRGQKHEQYF.

The V and J genes are TRBV5-1 and TRBJ2-3, with 8 bases lining up with TRBD1. The CDR3 is 15 residues long. The germline V gene encodes CDR1 SGHRS and CDR2 YFSETQ. V was clipped by 5 bases and J by 0 bases; unmatched bases: 5. Here the CDR3 DNA reads TGCGCCAGCAGGGACAGGGCGGGAAGCACAGATACGCAGTATTTT. Protein: CASRDRAGSTDTQYF. Full variable domain (remainder filled in from reference TRBV5-1 and TRBJ2-3): KAGVTQTPRYLIKTRGQQVTLSCSPISGHRSVSWYQQTPGQGLQFLFEYFSETQRNKGNFPGRFSGRQFSNSRSEMNVSTLELGDSALYLCASRDRAGSTDTQYFGPGTRLTVL.

V usage is TRBV4-1 and J usage is TRBJ2-7, with D perhaps matching TRBD1 (5 bases). Trimming stripped 0 bases from V and 5 bases from J, with 17 bases between. CDR1 MGHRA and CDR2 YSYEKL come from the germline V gene. CDR3 length equals 16 residues. This chain's CDR3 is CASSQDYQGSKDEQYF. The CDR3 region has the DNA TGCGCCAGCAGCCAAGATTACCAGGGCTCAAAGGACGAGCAGTACTTC.

The J gene is TRBJ1-2, the V gene TRBV5-1; tentative D call: TRBD1 (6 bases). Germline lookup yields CDR1 SGHRS and CDR2 YFSETQ. CDR3 length equals 15 residues. Trimming cost V 3 bases and J 0 bases, with 12 bases left between them. In DNA, the CDR3 is TGCGCCAGCAGCTCGCCGACAGGAACTAACTATGGCTACACCTTC. Its translation is CASSSPTGTNYGYTF.

The genes are TRBV16 and TRBJ1-1; the match to TRBD1 covers 8 bases. With 0 bases clipped from V and 6 bases from J, the junction kept 12 bases outside the gene matches. The CDR3 extends over 17 amino acids. Germline-derived CDR1 and CDR2 are KGHSY and FQNENV. CDR3 residues: CASSQSVGQGARSEAFF. CDR3 DNA: TGTGCCAGCAGCCAATCCGTCGGGCAGGGGGCGAGGTCTGAAGCTTTCTTT.

The chain combines TRBV27 with TRBJ2-7, with 8 nucleotides matching TRBD2. CDR1 is MNHEY, CDR2 SMNVEV, per germline (reference sequence). The CDR3 covers 13 residues. Trimming at V came to 2 bases and at J to 3 bases, leaving 0 bases not matched to a gene. The chain's CDR3 is CASSLAGGYEQYF. The CDR3 DNA reads TGTGCCAGCAGTTTAGCGGGAGGCTACGAGCAGTACTTC.

The rearrangement links TRBV5-1 to TRBJ2-2; 8 bases match TRBD1. The J segment lost 5 bases and the V segment lost 4 bases, leaving 7 bases of the junction unmatched. CDR1 SGHRS and CDR2 YFSETQ come from the germline V gene. The CDR3 is made up of 15 amino acids. CDR3 region: CASSTTHRGTGELFF. CDR3 bases: TGCGCCAGCAGCACGACACACAGGGGGACCGGGGAGCTGTTTTTT.